Listed below are T cell receptor beta chains from one sample, sequenced in a study of cytomegalovirus exposure and HLA in healthy donors. Repertoires were generated with immunoSEQ multiplex PCR, while TCRdb's copy carries only in-frame clones and drops some. This table holds more than 95,000 clones, about 80% found once. Sample: PBMCs. The receptors shown here come from a man aged 25-45 years in good health and CMV-seropositive. CDR3s include the opening cysteine and the closing phenylalanine or tryptophan. A D gene is named only where the DNA matches it firmly. Only part of the rows carry a size: once, few, many, or a class if the clone is expanded.

CDR3nt: TGTGCCAGTAGTACCGGGGGTCGCGGGGGGGCCCGAGAGACCCAGTACTTC; CDR3aa: CASSTGGRGGARETQYF; v_gene: TRBV19; abundance: NA; d_gene: TRBD2; j_gene: TRBJ2-5
CDR3nt: TGTGCCAGCTCCCCGGACAGGGAGTTTCCTGAAGCTTTCTTT; CDR3aa: CASSPDREFPEAFF; v_gene: TRBV18; abundance: NA; d_gene: TRBD1; j_gene: TRBJ1-1
CDR3nt: TGTGCCAGCAGAAGCGGGGGGGCCTCAGAGACCCAGTACTTC; CDR3aa: CASRSGGASETQYF; v_gene: TRBV6-5; abundance: NA; d_gene: TRBD2; j_gene: TRBJ2-5
CDR3nt: TGCGCCAGCAGCTTGCGGACTGGCGTGAACACTGAAGCTTTCTTT; CDR3aa: CASSLRTGVNTEAFF; v_gene: TRBV5-1; abundance: NA; d_gene: NA; j_gene: TRBJ1-1
CDR3nt: TGTGCCAGCAGCTTAATACCAGGGATGAACACCGGGGAGCTGTTTTTT; CDR3aa: CASSLIPGMNTGELFF; v_gene: TRBV7-3; abundance: once; d_gene: NA; j_gene: TRBJ2-2
CDR3nt: TGTGCCAGCTCCCCGGACAGGGGCGGTGAGATCTACACCTTC; CDR3aa: CASSPDRGGEIYTF; v_gene: TRBV18; abundance: NA; d_gene: TRBD1; j_gene: TRBJ1-2
CDR3nt: TGTGCCTGCCTAGCGGGGCGCTACAATGAGCAGTTCTTC; CDR3aa: CACLAGRYNEQFF; v_gene: TRBV2; abundance: once; d_gene: TRBD2; j_gene: TRBJ2-1
CDR3nt: TGCGCCAGCAGTAGGACAGGAGCGAACACTGAAGCTTTCTTT; CDR3aa: CASSRTGANTEAFF; v_gene: TRBV5-1; abundance: NA; d_gene: TRBD1; j_gene: TRBJ1-1
CDR3nt: TGTGCCAGCACGGGGACTAGCGGGTCCTCCTACAATGAGCAGTTCTTC; CDR3aa: CASTGTSGSSYNEQFF; v_gene: TRBV25-1; abundance: few; d_gene: TRBD2; j_gene: TRBJ2-1
CDR3nt: TGTGCCAGCAGTGGGGGAGGCGGACCCTACGAGCAGTACTTC; CDR3aa: CASSGGGGPYEQYF; v_gene: TRBV6-1; abundance: once; d_gene: NA; j_gene: TRBJ2-7
CDR3nt: TGTGCCAGCAGCTATCCGACAGGGATTGGAGTTAACTATGGCTACACCTTC; CDR3aa: CASSYPTGIGVNYGYTF; v_gene: TRBV5-5; abundance: NA; d_gene: TRBD1; j_gene: TRBJ1-2
CDR3nt: TGTGCCAGCAGTTCTACCGGGACAGGGGGCATGGTGGCGCAGTATTTT; CDR3aa: CASSSTGTGGMVAQYF; v_gene: TRBV28; abundance: NA; d_gene: TRBD1; j_gene: TRBJ2-3
CDR3nt: TGTGCCAGCAGTGTACAGGGACAGGGGTCGGCTGATACCTTC; CDR3aa: CASSVQGQGSADTF; v_gene: TRBV2; abundance: few; d_gene: TRBD1; j_gene: TRBJ1-2
CDR3nt: TGCGCCAGCAGCTTGGCTCTGGGAGTTAACCCTTCCTACAATGAGCAGTTCTTC; CDR3aa: CASSLALGVNPSYNEQFF; v_gene: TRBV5-1; abundance: once; d_gene: NA; j_gene: TRBJ2-1
CDR3nt: TGCGCCAGCACCGGGGGGGACAGGGCGAACACCGGGGAGCTGTTTTTT; CDR3aa: CASTGGDRANTGELFF; v_gene: TRBV10-1; abundance: NA; d_gene: NA; j_gene: TRBJ2-2
CDR3nt: TGTGCCAGCAGTCCCGGGACAGGTTCCTACGAGCAGTACTTC; CDR3aa: CASSPGTGSYEQYF; v_gene: TRBV2; abundance: once; d_gene: TRBD1; j_gene: TRBJ2-7
CDR3nt: TGTGCCAGTAGTTCCCCCATCCACCAGGGGAACTATGGCTACACCTTC; CDR3aa: CASSSPIHQGNYGYTF; v_gene: TRBV19; abundance: NA; d_gene: NA; j_gene: TRBJ1-2
CDR3nt: TGCGCCAGCAGTGTTGAGTACGAGCAGTACTTC; CDR3aa: CASSVEYEQYF; v_gene: TRBV10-1; abundance: NA; d_gene: NA; j_gene: TRBJ2-7
CDR3nt: TGTGCCAGCAGCTTAAAGTGGAGCGGGGCTGGCAACACCATATATTTT; CDR3aa: CASSLKWSGAGNTIYF; v_gene: TRBV7-6; abundance: few; d_gene: NA; j_gene: TRBJ1-3
CDR3nt: TGTGCCAGTGGATGGAAGGGGTTCGAGCAGTACTTC; CDR3aa: CASGWKGFEQYF; v_gene: TRBV27; abundance: NA; d_gene: NA; j_gene: TRBJ2-7